What follows describes a single T cell receptor (beta chain). Its antigen is currently unknown. This sample is part of a study of T cell responses to AZD1222 COVID-19 vaccine. Regarding the study as a whole: Scientists sampled the repertoires only once the peak T cell response had passed. Across the whole spike, CD4 TCRs peaked at regions 160-218 and 743-854.

Germline CDR1 and CDR2: SGHTA and FQGTGA. CDR3 length: 12 amino acids. The V end was cut by 2 bases, the J end by 7 bases, with 6 bases between. TCRdb's copy holds only in-frame clones and misses some; the assay was immunoSEQ multiplex PCR. The sample shows roughly 150,000 clones, about 93% of them seen only once. The sample was peripheral blood, taken on day 0 of AZD1222 vaccination. The TCR originated in an adult in good health. This sequence joins TRBV7-3 and TRBJ2-1, with D hard to call. DNA for the CDR3: TGTGCCAGCAGCTTAGCGGAGAATGAGCAGTTCTTC. Its protein product is CASSLAENEQFF.